These 9 T cell receptor beta chains came from one sample sequenced in a study of blood T cells in healthy people across ages. Alongside a J-beta primer mix, a sample-barcoded 5' primer served in a second PCR lasting roughly 6 to 11 cycles. TCRdb independently ran MiXCR on the 5' RACE reads; one entry per CDR3 protein. The sample records around 1,000,000 distinct CDR3 sequences, less than 25% being singletons. These data also featured in a second study, about T cells of mothers and their children.

Specimen: blood. The receptors stem from a girl aged 2 to 9 in good health.

This clonotype was seen a handful of times. The chain combines TRBV29-1 with TRBJ1-1, with no clear D. V shed 3 bases and J shed 0 bases, with 8 bases lying between them. This CDR3 is built from 13 residues. Looked up from germline, CDR1 is SQVTM and CDR2 is ANQGSEA. CDR3 in DNA: TGCAGCGTTGACGCGGGAATGAACACTGAAGCTTTCTTT. Protein sequence: CSVDAGMNTEAFF.

With regard to this clonotype: The junction departs from germline at one end; a sequencing error may be responsible. CDR3: CASSLDSLQETQHF. CDR3 DNA: TGTGCTAGCAGCTTGGACAGCCTACAAGAGACCCAGCACTTC. The chain joins TRBV7-7 to TRBJ2-5, with D perhaps matching TRBD1 (6 bases). CDR1 and CDR2 from the germline V gene are SSHAT and FNYEAQ (reference sequence). CDR3 length: 14 residues.

The chain couples TRBV7-6 to TRBJ2-1; 10 nucleotides agree with TRBD1. The end of the DNA fits TRBJ2-5 better, so the J call may be wrong. This CDR3 has 17 residues. Germline V lookup: CDR1 SGHVS, CDR2 FNYEAQ. CDR3 DNA: TGTGCCAGCAGCTCCGGGTGGGGACAGGGGTTGAAAGAGACCCAGTACTTC. Its protein is CASSSGWGQGLKETQYF.

This clonotype was recorded a few times. J is TRBJ2-1 and V is TRBV6-5; the D gene is possibly TRBD2 (6 bases). The length of the CDR3 is 18 residues. Germline V gene data show CDR1 as MNHEY and CDR2 as SVGAGI. Trimming took 2 bases from V and 0 from J, leaving 17 bases between them. This chain's CDR3 is CASSYTPGTYASYNEQFF. DNA for the CDR3: TGTGCCAGCAGTTACACCCCAGGGACTTACGCCTCCTACAATGAGCAGTTCTTC.

Note on this clonotype: Germline and junction disagree at one end, which may indicate a read error. V usage is TRBV28 and J usage is TRBJ2-4, with 9 nucleotides matching TRBD2. This CDR3 spans 18 amino acids. In germline, CDR1 is MDHEN, CDR2 SYDVKM. DNA for the CDR3: TGTGCCAGCAGCCAGACCGCCGGCAGGGGACTAGCCAAACACATTCAGTACTTC. Amino acid sequence: CASSQTAGRGLAKHIQYF. Full variable domain (missing parts from reference TRBV28 and TRBJ2-4): DVKVTQSSRYLVKRTGEKVFLECVQDMDHENMFWYRQDPGLGLRLIYFSYDVKMKEKGDIPEGYSVSREKKERFSLILESASTNQTSMYLCASSQTAGRGLAKHIQYFGAGTRLSVL.

This chain connects TRBV5-1 to TRBJ2-1, with 11 nucleotides matching TRBD2. Germline CDR1 is SGHRS and CDR2 is YFSETQ. The CDR3 runs 16 residues. The junction had 10 bases not matched to a gene; V was cut back by 6 bases and J by 5 bases. For the CDR3, the DNA is TGCGCCAGCACCCCCTCTAGCGGGGGGACTCACAATGAGCAGTTCTTC. It codes for CASTPSSGGTHNEQFF.

This clonotype has more than one count but fewer than ten. The chain is built from TRBV20-1 and TRBJ1-2; no clear D. The CDR3 is 12 amino acids. Deletions cut 0 bases from V and 5 bases from J, with 7 bases between. Germline CDR1 is DFQATT and CDR2 is SNEGSKA (reference sequence). The CDR3 loop is CSAREGLYGYTF. Here the CDR3 DNA reads TGCAGTGCTAGAGAGGGGTTGTATGGCTACACCTTC.

J is TRBJ2-7 and V is TRBV19; D is ambiguous. The CDR3 covers 14 residues. Germline values: CDR1 LNHDA, CDR2 SQIVND (reference sequence). The germline V and J ends were trimmed by 3 bases and 5 bases, with 14 bases remaining between them. The CDR3 sequence is CASSIGWPTNEQYF. The DNA of the CDR3 is TGTGCCAGTAGTATTGGTTGGCCGACCAACGAGCAGTACTTC.

The chain carries TRBV19 and TRBJ1-4; TRBD1 matches 9 bases. Germline V gene lookup returns CDR1 LNHDA and CDR2 SQIVND (reference sequence). Trimming cost V 6 bases and J 5 bases; bases outside gene matches: 4. The CDR3 is 14 amino acids. CDR3 amino acids: CASRETGGNEKLFF. The DNA of the CDR3 is TGTGCCAGTAGAGAGACAGGGGGGAATGAAAAACTGTTTTTT. The full variable domain, its missing parts supplied by reference TRBV19 and TRBJ1-4, is DGGITQSPKYLFRKEGQNVTLSCEQNLNHDAMYWYRQDPGQGLRLIYYSQIVNDFQKGDIAEGYSVSREKKESFPLTVTSAQKNPTAFYLCASRETGGNEKLFFGSGTQLSVL.